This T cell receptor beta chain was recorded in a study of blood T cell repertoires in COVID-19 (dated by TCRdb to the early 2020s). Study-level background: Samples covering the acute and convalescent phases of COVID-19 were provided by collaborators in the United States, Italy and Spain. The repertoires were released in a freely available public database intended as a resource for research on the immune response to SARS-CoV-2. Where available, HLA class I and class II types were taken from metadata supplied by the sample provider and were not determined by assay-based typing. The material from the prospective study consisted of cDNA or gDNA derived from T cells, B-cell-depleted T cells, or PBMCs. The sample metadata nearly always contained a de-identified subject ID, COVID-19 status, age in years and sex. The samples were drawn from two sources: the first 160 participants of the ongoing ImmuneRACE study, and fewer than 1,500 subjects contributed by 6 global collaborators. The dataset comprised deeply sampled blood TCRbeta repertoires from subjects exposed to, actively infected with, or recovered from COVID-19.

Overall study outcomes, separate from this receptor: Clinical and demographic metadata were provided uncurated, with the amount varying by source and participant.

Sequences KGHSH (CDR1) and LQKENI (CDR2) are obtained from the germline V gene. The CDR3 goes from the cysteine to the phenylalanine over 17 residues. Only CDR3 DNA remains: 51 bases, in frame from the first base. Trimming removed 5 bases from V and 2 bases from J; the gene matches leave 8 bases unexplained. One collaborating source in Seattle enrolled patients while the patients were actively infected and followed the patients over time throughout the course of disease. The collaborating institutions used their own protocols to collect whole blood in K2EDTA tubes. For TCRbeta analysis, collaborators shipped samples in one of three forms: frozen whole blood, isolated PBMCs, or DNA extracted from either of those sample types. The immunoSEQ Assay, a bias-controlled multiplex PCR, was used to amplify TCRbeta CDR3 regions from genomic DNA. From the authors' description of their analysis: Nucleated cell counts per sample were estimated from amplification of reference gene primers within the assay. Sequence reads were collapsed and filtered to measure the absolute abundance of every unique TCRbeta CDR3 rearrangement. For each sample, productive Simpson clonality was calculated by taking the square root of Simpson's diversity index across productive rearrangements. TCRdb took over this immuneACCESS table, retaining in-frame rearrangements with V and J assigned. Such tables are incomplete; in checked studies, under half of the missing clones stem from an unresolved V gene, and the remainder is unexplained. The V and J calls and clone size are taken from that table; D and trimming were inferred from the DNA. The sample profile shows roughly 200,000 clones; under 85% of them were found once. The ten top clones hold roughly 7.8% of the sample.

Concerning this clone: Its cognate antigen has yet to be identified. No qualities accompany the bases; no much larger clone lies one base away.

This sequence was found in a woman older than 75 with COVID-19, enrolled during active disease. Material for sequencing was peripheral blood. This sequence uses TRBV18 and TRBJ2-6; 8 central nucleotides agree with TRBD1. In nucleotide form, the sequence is TGTGCCAGCTCATCAGGACAGGGAGGAACTGGGGCCAACGTCCTGACTTTC. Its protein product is CASSSGQGGTGANVLTF.